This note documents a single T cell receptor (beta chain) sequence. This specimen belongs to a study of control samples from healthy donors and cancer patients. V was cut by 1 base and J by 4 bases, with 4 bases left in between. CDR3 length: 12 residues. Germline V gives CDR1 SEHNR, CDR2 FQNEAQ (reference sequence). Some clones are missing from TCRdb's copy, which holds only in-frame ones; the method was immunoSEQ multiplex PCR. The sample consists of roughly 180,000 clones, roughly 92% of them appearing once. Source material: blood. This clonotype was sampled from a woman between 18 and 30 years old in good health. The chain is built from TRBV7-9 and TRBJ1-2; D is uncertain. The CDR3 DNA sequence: TGTGCCAGCAGCTTAGGTAGCTATGGCTACACCTTC. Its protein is CASSLGSYGYTF.